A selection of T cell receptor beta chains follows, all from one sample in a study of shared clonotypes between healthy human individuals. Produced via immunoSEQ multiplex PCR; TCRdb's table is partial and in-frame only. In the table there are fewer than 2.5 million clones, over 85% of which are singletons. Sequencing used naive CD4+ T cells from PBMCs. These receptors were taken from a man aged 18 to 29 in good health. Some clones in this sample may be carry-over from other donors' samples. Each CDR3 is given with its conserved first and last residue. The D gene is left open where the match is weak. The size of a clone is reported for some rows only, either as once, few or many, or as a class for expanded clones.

CDR3nt: TGTGCCAGCAGCCCTACACGACAGGGGTTTGCAACTAATGAAAAACTGTTTTTT
CDR3aa: CASSPTRQGFATNEKLFF
abundance: NA
v_gene: TRBV5-5
j_gene: TRBJ1-4
d_gene: TRBD1

CDR3nt: TGTGCCACCAGCAGAGCCTCGAAGAACACTGAAGCTTTCTTT
CDR3aa: CATSRASKNTEAFF
abundance: NA
v_gene: TRBV15
j_gene: TRBJ1-1
d_gene: NA

CDR3nt: TGTGCCAGCTCGCCCTGGGCAGAAGACACAGATACGCAGTATTTT
CDR3aa: CASSPWAEDTDTQYF
abundance: NA
v_gene: TRBV6-4
j_gene: TRBJ2-3
d_gene: NA

CDR3nt: TGTGCCAGCAGTTACTCAGGGGTTCGCTATGGCTACACCTTC
CDR3aa: CASSYSGVRYGYTF
abundance: NA
v_gene: TRBV6-6
j_gene: TRBJ1-2
d_gene: NA

CDR3nt: TGTGCCAGCAGTACTGCGGGCAGGGATGTTGAAAAACTGTTTTTT
CDR3aa: CASSTAGRDVEKLFF
abundance: NA
v_gene: TRBV6-6
j_gene: TRBJ1-4
d_gene: NA

CDR3nt: TGTGCCAGCAGCCCTCAACCGAACACCGGGGAGCTGTTTTTT
CDR3aa: CASSPQPNTGELFF
abundance: NA
v_gene: TRBV6-1
j_gene: TRBJ2-2
d_gene: NA

CDR3nt: TGCGCCAGCAGCCTGGACAGCACAGATACGCAGTATTTT
CDR3aa: CASSLDSTDTQYF
abundance: NA
v_gene: TRBV5-1
j_gene: TRBJ2-3
d_gene: NA

CDR3nt: TGTGCCAGCAGCCCCCGGGCTAGCGGGAGCTCCTACAATGAGCAGTTCTTC
CDR3aa: CASSPRASGSSYNEQFF
abundance: once
v_gene: TRBV11-3
j_gene: TRBJ2-1
d_gene: TRBD2

CDR3nt: TGTGCCAGCACCAACCCGGCGGGCACTAATGAGCAGTTCTTC
CDR3aa: CASTNPAGTNEQFF
abundance: NA
v_gene: TRBV6-5
j_gene: TRBJ2-1
d_gene: NA

CDR3nt: TGTGCCAGCAGCATAACATGGAATCCTGGAAACACCATATATTTT
CDR3aa: CASSITWNPGNTIYF
abundance: NA
v_gene: TRBV6-5
j_gene: TRBJ1-3
d_gene: NA

CDR3nt: TGCGCCAGCAGCCTAGGGAGGGTGGGAGTTCTAAACACCATATATTTT
CDR3aa: CASSLGRVGVLNTIYF
abundance: NA
v_gene: TRBV4-1
j_gene: TRBJ1-3
d_gene: NA

CDR3nt: TGCGCCAGCAGCCAGCTGGGAGAGACAGGGTTCGGGGAGACCCAGTACTTC
CDR3aa: CASSQLGETGFGETQYF
abundance: once
v_gene: TRBV4-3
j_gene: TRBJ2-5
d_gene: TRBD1

CDR3nt: TGTGCCAGCAGGCGAGGACTAGCGTCCTACGAGCAGTACTTC
CDR3aa: CASRRGLASYEQYF
abundance: NA
v_gene: TRBV6-6
j_gene: TRBJ2-7
d_gene: TRBD2

CDR3nt: TGTGCCAGCAGCTTATTCGGGACTAGCCCCGAGCAGTACTTC
CDR3aa: CASSLFGTSPEQYF
abundance: NA
v_gene: TRBV28
j_gene: TRBJ2-7
d_gene: TRBD2

CDR3nt: TGTGCCAGCAGTTCCCGACAGGGTGAAGATGAAAAACTGTTTTTT
CDR3aa: CASSSRQGEDEKLFF
abundance: NA
v_gene: TRBV6-5
j_gene: TRBJ1-4
d_gene: TRBD1

CDR3nt: TGTGCCAGCTCCTCGGGACGGAACACTGAAGCTTTCTTT
CDR3aa: CASSSGRNTEAFF
abundance: NA
v_gene: TRBV6-6
j_gene: TRBJ1-1
d_gene: NA

CDR3nt: TGTGCCAGCAGCTTAGCGCTAGCTAGCGGGCCGAATGATGAGCAGTTCTTC
CDR3aa: CASSLALASGPNDEQFF
abundance: NA
v_gene: TRBV7-9
j_gene: TRBJ2-1
d_gene: TRBD2